This entry lists 21 T cell receptor beta chains sequenced from one sample in a study of breast tumors, draining lymph nodes, adjacent tissues. MiXCR was run by TCRdb on the multiplex PCR reads, yielding one entry per CDR3 protein. The sample carries over 200,000 distinct CDR3 sequences, less than 35% recorded once. Samples came from axillary lymph nodes draining the breast cancer. Sequencing was carried out using axillary lymph node tissue. The receptors shown here come from a female donor with breast cancer. Some clones in this sample may be carry-over from other donors' samples.

This sequence joins TRBV7-2 and TRBJ2-7; maybe TRBD2 (6 bases). The DNA end is more similar to TRBJ2-1, so the J call may be wrong. This CDR3 spans 16 amino acids. CDR1 is SGHTA and CDR2 is FQGNSA in the germline V gene. The CDR3 DNA reads as TGTGCCAGCAGCTTCCGGCAGGGAGGTAATCAGCCCCAGCAGTTCTTC. Translating gives CASSFRQGGNQPQQFF.

This clonotype was counted a few times. This sequence joins TRBV18 and TRBJ1-5, with D perhaps matching TRBD1 (5 bases). This CDR3 spans 15 amino acids. V dropped 0 bases and J dropped 3 bases, with 9 bases sitting between them. Germline V gives CDR1 KGHSH, CDR2 LQKENI. Here the CDR3 DNA reads TGTGCCAGCTCACCACCGGGGGGGGTCAATCAGCCCCAGCATTTT. Translating it yields CASSPPGGVNQPQHF. Using reference TRBV18 and TRBJ1-5 for the parts outside the CDR3, the full variable domain is NAGVMQNPRHLVRRRGQEARLRCSPMKGHSHVYWYRQLPEEGLKFMVYLQKENIIDESGMPKERFSAEFPKEGPSILRIQQVVRGDSAAYFCASSPPGGVNQPQHFGDGTRLSIL.

This clonotype was recorded many times. V and J are TRBV6-6 and TRBJ1-3; a weak D match, TRBD1 (5 bases). CDR1 MNHNY and CDR2 SVGAGI come from the germline V gene (reference sequence). CDR3 length: 17 amino acids. The ends were cut back, 8 bases at V and 0 bases at J, with 20 bases in the middle. CDR3 in DNA: TGTGCCAGCTCCGGACTAAGTGACAGAATCTCTGGAAACACCATATATTTT. It encodes CASSGLSDRISGNTIYF.

The chain employs TRBV7-2 and TRBJ2-7; 11 bases align to TRBD2. Germline CDR1 is SGHTA and CDR2 is FQGNSA. Losses at the gene ends were 6 bases for V and 3 bases for J; bases not matched to a gene: 7. CDR3 length: 15 amino acids. CDR3 sequence reads: CASRPGTSGHYEQYF. CDR3 in DNA: TGTGCCAGCAGACCCGGGACTAGCGGACACTACGAGCAGTACTTC.

In this sample, this clonotype turned up many times. The V call is TRBV20-1, the J call TRBJ2-7; D tentatively reads TRBD1 or TRBD2 (5 bases each). Looked up from germline, CDR1 is DFQATT and CDR2 is SNEGSKA (reference sequence). There are 14 residues in the CDR3. V dropped 0 bases and J dropped 6 bases, with 15 bases sitting between them. The CDR3 coding sequence is TGCAGTGCTAGAGATCCGGGGCCATGGGCCGAGCAGTACTTC. This sequence encodes CSARDPGPWAEQYF.

This clonotype was recorded a few times. A clone one base away is much larger, so this may be a read error. This is likely a read error, given that the CDR3 carries no conserved phenylalanine or tryptophan at its end. The chain is built from TRBV7-2 and TRBJ2-1; TRBD1 is a possible D gene (6 bases). This CDR3 contains 14 residues. Germline V gives CDR1 SGHTA, CDR2 FQGNSA. The germline V and J ends were trimmed by 1 base and 7 bases, with 11 bases remaining between them. The CDR3 DNA follows: TGTGCCAGCAGCTTAGGACAGGTAGGGAATGAGCAGTTCCTC. It is translated as CASSLGQVGNEQFL.

This chain joins TRBV10-3 and TRBJ2-3; TRBD2 aligns across 11 bases. J was trimmed by 5 bases and V by 10 bases; bases with no gene match: 8. The CDR3 totals 14 residues. The germline V gene has CDR1 ENHRY and CDR2 SYGVKD. The CDR3 region has the DNA TGTGCCACCTTAGCGGGAGGGACGGAAGATACGCAGTATTTT. Protein product: CATLAGGTEDTQYF.

This clonotype was recorded many times. The chain recombines TRBV6-6 with TRBJ2-1, with TRBD2 matching over 12 bases. Germline values: CDR1 MNHNY, CDR2 SVGAGI (reference sequence). The CDR3 contains 14 residues. Trimming cost V 6 bases and J 4 bases; bases outside gene matches: 1. The CDR3 DNA sequence: TGTGCCAGCAGCGGACTAGCGGGGTACAATGAGCAGTTCTTC. It encodes CASSGLAGYNEQFF.

The gene calls are TRBV20-1 and TRBJ2-5; 7 bases fit TRBD2. The CDR3 has 12 amino acids. The germline V gene has CDR1 DFQATT and CDR2 SNEGSKA (reference sequence). Unmatched junction bases numbered 5, after V lost 3 bases and J lost 7 bases. The chain's CDR3 is CSASWGGRTQYF. CDR3 DNA: TGCAGTGCTAGTTGGGGAGGGAGGACCCAGTACTTC.

This clonotype was detected only a few times. A single base separates this from a much larger clone, so it may be a read error. The CDR3 loop reads CSARDRRNYAYTF. CDR3 DNA: TGCAGTGCTAGAGATAGGCGGAACTATGCCTACACCTTC. The genes are TRBV20-1 and TRBJ1-2; D unresolved. Germline CDR1 DFQATT, CDR2 SNEGSKA (reference sequence). The CDR3 runs 13 residues.

V usage is TRBV6-5 and J usage is TRBJ2-7; the D is unclear. The CDR3 has 14 residues. Trimming left V 5 bases short and J 3 bases short, with 14 bases between. Germline values: CDR1 MNHEY, CDR2 SVGAGI. CDR3 in amino acids: CASSHETASYEQYF. Here the CDR3 DNA reads TGTGCCAGCAGTCATGAGACCGCGAGCTACGAGCAGTACTTC.

Many counts were recorded for this clonotype. A read error is likely, as this CDR3 ends without the conserved phenylalanine or tryptophan. It is unclear where the CDR3 begins or ends on the DNA, so no DNA is shown, and the CDR3 is as TCRdb lists it. V is TRBV12-5 and J is TRBJ1-4. Germline V gene data show CDR1 as LGHNT and CDR2 as FRNRAP. The CDR3 is 21 residues long, counting both termini. The CDR3 is CASGLVAAAANEKLLTFVTEG.

The CDR3 bases are TGTGCCAGCAGGCGTAGCGGGGGGGCCCTCGGGGAGCTGTTTTTT. This encodes CASRRSGGALGELFF. The V and J genes are TRBV7-3 and TRBJ2-2; 11 bases are a match to TRBD2. The CDR3 is 15 amino acids. CDR1 SGHTA and CDR2 FQGTGA come from the germline V gene. V was clipped by 6 bases and J by 7 bases; unmatched bases: 7.

The chain joins TRBV18 to TRBJ2-7; D is unclear. CDR3 length equals 18 residues. V was shortened by 3 bases and J by 4 bases, with 25 bases between the two germline ends. Germline V gene lookup returns CDR1 KGHSH and CDR2 LQKENI. The chain's CDR3 is CASSPKGSLDTIEYEQYF. In DNA form, the CDR3 reads TGTGCCAGCTCACCGAAAGGGTCGTTAGATACGATTGAATACGAGCAGTACTTC.

This clonotype was seen at least ten times. V is TRBV7-9 and J is TRBJ2-1, with 9 positions matching TRBD1. Germline V gene sequence: CDR1 SEHNR, CDR2 FQNEAQ (reference sequence). This CDR3 contains 16 residues. V lost 5 bases and J lost 9; bases outside the gene matches: 14. The CDR3 loop is CASSARLRDREGEQFF. The DNA of the CDR3 is TGTGCCAGCAGCGCAAGGCTCCGGGACAGGGAGGGTGAGCAGTTCTTC.

There are many counts of this clonotype. This sequence joins TRBV6-6 and TRBJ2-7, with a tentative D call TRBD2 (5 bases). CDR1 and CDR2 from the germline V gene are MNHNY and SVGAGI (reference sequence). V dropped 0 bases and J dropped 6 bases, with 9 bases sitting between them. The CDR3 contains 13 residues. The CDR3 spells CASSYSSEGEQYF. Written as DNA, the CDR3 is TGTGCCAGCAGTTACTCATCCGAGGGCGAGCAGTACTTC.

This clonotype is a singleton in its sample. The chain is built from TRBV24-1 and TRBJ2-6; D may be TRBD1 or TRBD2 (6 bases each). This CDR3 contains 17 residues. CDR1 KGHDR and CDR2 SFDVKD come from the germline V gene. V was shortened by 5 bases and J by 6 bases, with 19 bases between the two germline ends. The CDR3 sequence: CATSARDPRGQANVLTF. The CDR3 coding sequence is TGTGCCACCAGTGCTAGAGATCCTCGGGGGCAGGCCAACGTCCTGACTTTC.

This clonotype was detected only a few times. This chain connects TRBV19 to TRBJ2-1; 7 bases are a match to TRBD2. Looked up from germline, CDR1 is LNHDA and CDR2 is SQIVND (reference sequence). The CDR3 covers 17 residues. V gave up 0 bases and J gave up 7 bases; unmatched junction bases: 12. CDR3 amino acids: CASSIEAWGGFLNEQFF. The CDR3 DNA reads TGTGCCAGTAGTATAGAAGCTTGGGGGGGTTTTTTGAATGAGCAGTTCTTC.

This clonotype was detected ten times or more. The chain links TRBV20-1 to TRBJ1-2; TRBD1 aligns across 7 bases. CDR3 size: 12 residues. Germline V gene lookup returns CDR1 DFQATT and CDR2 SNEGSKA (reference sequence). With V trimmed by 4 bases and J by 4 bases, 3 bases remained unmatched. The CDR3 sequence: CSAMDRPYGYTF. CDR3 coding DNA: TGCAGTGCTATGGACAGGCCCTATGGCTACACCTTC.

This clonotype has ten or more counts. This chain connects TRBV9 to TRBJ2-2; 7 bases are a match to TRBD1. J was trimmed by 0 bases and V by 0 bases; bases with no gene match: 8. The CDR3 consists of 18 residues. Germline lookup yields CDR1 SGDLS and CDR2 YYNGEE. DNA for the CDR3: TGTGCCAGCAGCGTAGAGGGGACAGTTAAACCGAACACCGGGGAGCTGTTTTTT. Translation gives CASSVEGTVKPNTGELFF.

The V gene is TRBV3-1, the J gene TRBJ2-2, with 9 bases matching TRBD1. CDR3 size: 20 residues. The trim removed 4 bases at V and 2 bases at J, leaving 17 bases unmatched. Germline CDR1 LGHDT, CDR2 YNNKEL (reference sequence). CDR3 amino acids: CASSRIDLIRDRVNTGELFF. The CDR3 coding sequence is TGTGCCAGCAGCCGTATAGACCTAATCCGGGACAGGGTAAACACCGGGGAGCTGTTTTTT.